Following are 15 T cell receptor beta chains from one sample sequenced in a study of cytotoxic CD8 clonotypes in ibrutinib-treated CLL. TCRdb's copy holds only in-frame clones and misses some; the assay was immunoSEQ multiplex PCR. The table includes a few hundred thousand clones, roughly 80% detected once. The specimen comprised PBMCs, sampled before ibrutinib treatment. The receptors come from a human donor with chronic lymphocytic leukemia.

The chain employs TRBV2 and TRBJ2-7; tentatively, D is TRBD1 (5 bases). The germline gives CDR1 SNHLY, CDR2 FYNNEI. This CDR3 is 13 amino acids long. Trimming took off 1 base at V and 6 bases at J, with 10 bases between the two ends. CDR3 bases: TGTGCCAGCAGTGAAGAGGGGCCACGCGAGCAGTACTTC. This sequence encodes CASSEEGPREQYF.

The V gene is TRBV5-4, the J gene TRBJ1-1, with 11 positions matching TRBD1. With 6 bases clipped from V and 4 bases from J, the junction kept 8 bases outside the gene matches. Germline V lookup: CDR1 SGHNT, CDR2 YYREEE (reference sequence). This CDR3 comprises 15 residues. CDR3 in amino acids: CASTGTGGFGTEAFF. The DNA of the CDR3 is TGTGCCAGCACTGGGACAGGGGGTTTCGGCACTGAAGCTTTCTTT.

This chain links TRBV18 with TRBJ2-1; 11 bases are shared with TRBD2. V was clipped by 3 bases and J by 7 bases; unmatched bases: 8. This CDR3 is 16 amino acids long. The germline gives CDR1 KGHSH, CDR2 LQKENI. CDR3 residues: CASSPALGLAANEQFF. The DNA for the CDR3 is TGTGCCAGCTCACCGGCGCTGGGACTAGCGGCTAATGAGCAGTTCTTC.

Of note for this clone: Being one base from a much bigger clone, this may be a read error. The chain couples TRBV7-8 to TRBJ2-7, with D unresolved. V lost 3 bases, J lost 2 bases, and 2 bases lay in between. The CDR3 extends over 11 amino acids. Germline V lookup: CDR1 SGHVS, CDR2 FQNEAQ. CDR3 sequence: CASSFTYEQYF. In DNA, the CDR3 is TGTGCCAGCAGCTTCACCTACGAGCAGTACTTC.

The rearrangement joins TRBV6-1 to TRBJ1-2; unclear D gene. Between the trimmed V and J ends, which lost 11 bases and 6 bases, there was a span of 13 bases. CDR3 length: 11 amino acids. Germline CDR1 and CDR2: MNHNS and SASEGT. Here the CDR3 reads CAQKDRDGYTF. CDR3 DNA sequence: TGTGCCCAAAAGGACCGAGATGGCTACACCTTC.

This chain links TRBV19 with TRBJ1-3; D is unresolved. Germline values: CDR1 LNHDA, CDR2 SQIVND (reference sequence). V shed 5 bases and J shed 0 bases, with 11 bases lying between them. There are 15 residues in the CDR3. The DNA of the CDR3 is TGTGCCAGTAGTCTCGGACGGACCTCTGGAAACACCATATATTTT. It yields the protein CASSLGRTSGNTIYF.

V gene TRBV7-3 combines with J gene TRBJ1-1, with 7 bases lining up with TRBD1. CDR3 length equals 14 residues. Germline-derived CDR1 and CDR2 are SGHTA and FQGTGA. The J segment lost 1 base and the V segment lost 6 bases, leaving 5 bases of the junction unmatched. CDR3 region: CASSYRGGNTEAFF. For the CDR3, the DNA is TGTGCCAGCAGTTACAGGGGAGGGAACACTGAAGCTTTCTTT.

The table lists this clone with a few counts. As DNA, the CDR3 is TGTGCCAGTAGAAGGGACAGTCTCTATGGCTACACCTTC. Its translation: CASRRDSLYGYTF. The rearrangement joins TRBV19 to TRBJ1-2; TRBD1 matches at 7 bases. Germline lookup yields CDR1 LNHDA and CDR2 SQIVND (reference sequence). The V segment lost 6 bases and the J segment 4 bases; nucleotides outside the gene matches: 5. The CDR3 runs to 13 residues.

The J gene is TRBJ2-7, the V gene TRBV5-6; TRBD2 agrees at 10 bases. CDR3 length equals 13 residues. The germline V gene has CDR1 SGHDT and CDR2 YYEEEE. J lost 2 bases, V lost 6 bases, and 2 bases had no gene match. The CDR3 region has the DNA TGTGCCAGCAAGCGGGAGGGCCCCTACGAGCAGTACTTC. It codes for CASKREGPYEQYF.

The J gene is TRBJ2-7, the V gene TRBV4-1; D gene ambiguous. The CDR3 runs to 13 residues. V was shortened by 2 bases and J by 4 bases, with 9 bases between the two germline ends. Germline CDR1 and CDR2: MGHRA and YSYEKL. CDR3 DNA: TGCGCCAGCAGCCAAACGGACGGATACGAGCAGTACTTC. Translation: CASSQTDGYEQYF.

The V and J genes are TRBV10-3 and TRBJ2-7, with D possibly TRBD2 on 6 matching bases. V shed 7 bases and J shed 6 bases, with 19 bases lying between them. This CDR3 contains 14 residues. CDR1 and CDR2 from the germline V gene are ENHRY and SYGVKD. The CDR3 nucleotides are TGTGCCATCACGCCGGCGGGTTTGGGGGGCGAGCAGTACTTC. The encoded protein is CAITPAGLGGEQYF.

This clone was detected only a few times. The V and J genes are TRBV5-6 and TRBJ2-1; D might be TRBD1 or TRBD2, each matching 7 bases. The CDR3 runs to 15 residues. Trimming removed 4 bases from V and 5 bases from J, with 16 bases in between. The germline V gene encodes CDR1 SGHDT and CDR2 YYEEEE. The CDR3 here is CASSVAAGGDNEQFF. The CDR3 region has the DNA TGTGCCAGCAGCGTGGCGGCAGGGGGGGACAATGAGCAGTTCTTC.

CDR3: CASSQEGYEQYF. CDR3 nucleotide sequence: TGCGCCAGCAGCCAAGAGGGATACGAGCAGTACTTC. This chain links TRBV4-1 with TRBJ2-7, with no clear D. The CDR3 totals 12 residues. From germline, CDR1 is MGHRA and CDR2 YSYEKL. Trimming took 0 bases from V and 4 from J, leaving 4 bases between them.

The chain employs TRBV5-6 and TRBJ2-7; D assignment may be TRBD1 or TRBD2 (5 bases each). V was shortened by 2 bases and J by 5 bases, with 20 bases between the two germline ends. Germline CDR1 and CDR2: SGHDT and YYEEEE. The CDR3 loop spans 16 amino acids. The CDR3 DNA reads TGTGCCAGCAGCTTCGGGGCAGGAACTATTTTGGACGAGCAGTACTTC. Its protein is CASSFGAGTILDEQYF.

The V call is TRBV29-1, the J call TRBJ2-1; weak D call: TRBD2 (5 bases). Germline CDR1 and CDR2: SQVTM and ANQGSEA. The CDR3 has 13 amino acids. V was trimmed by 4 bases and J by 4 bases, leaving 11 bases between them. Here the CDR3 reads CSVGRGAYNEQFF. The CDR3 coding sequence is TGCAGCGTTGGCCGGGGAGCATACAATGAGCAGTTCTTC.